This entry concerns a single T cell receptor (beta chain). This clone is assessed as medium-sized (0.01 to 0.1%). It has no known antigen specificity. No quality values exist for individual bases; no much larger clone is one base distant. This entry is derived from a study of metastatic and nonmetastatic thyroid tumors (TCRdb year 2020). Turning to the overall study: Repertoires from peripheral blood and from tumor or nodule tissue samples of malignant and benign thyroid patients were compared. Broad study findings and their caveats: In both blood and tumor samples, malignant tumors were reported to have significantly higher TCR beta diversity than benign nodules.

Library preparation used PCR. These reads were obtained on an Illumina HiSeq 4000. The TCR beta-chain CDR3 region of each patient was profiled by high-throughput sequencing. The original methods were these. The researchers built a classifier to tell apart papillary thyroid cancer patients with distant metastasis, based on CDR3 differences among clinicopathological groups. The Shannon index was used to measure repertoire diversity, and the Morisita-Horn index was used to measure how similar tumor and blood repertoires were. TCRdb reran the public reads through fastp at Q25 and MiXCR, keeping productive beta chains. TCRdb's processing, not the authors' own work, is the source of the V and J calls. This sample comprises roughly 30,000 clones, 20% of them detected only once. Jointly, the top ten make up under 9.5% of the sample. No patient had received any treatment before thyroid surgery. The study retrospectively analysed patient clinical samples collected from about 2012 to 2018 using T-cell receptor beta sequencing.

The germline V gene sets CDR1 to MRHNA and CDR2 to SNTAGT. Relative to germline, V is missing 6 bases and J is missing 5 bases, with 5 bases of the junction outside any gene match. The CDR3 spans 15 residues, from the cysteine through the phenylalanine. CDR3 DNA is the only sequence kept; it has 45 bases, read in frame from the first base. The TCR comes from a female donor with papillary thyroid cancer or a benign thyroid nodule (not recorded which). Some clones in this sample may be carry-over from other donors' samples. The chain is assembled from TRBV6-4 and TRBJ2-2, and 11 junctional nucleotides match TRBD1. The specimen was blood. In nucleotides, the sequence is TGTGCCAGCAGGCCGGGACAGGGGGAAACCGGGGAGCTGTTTTTT. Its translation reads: CASRPGQGETGELFF.